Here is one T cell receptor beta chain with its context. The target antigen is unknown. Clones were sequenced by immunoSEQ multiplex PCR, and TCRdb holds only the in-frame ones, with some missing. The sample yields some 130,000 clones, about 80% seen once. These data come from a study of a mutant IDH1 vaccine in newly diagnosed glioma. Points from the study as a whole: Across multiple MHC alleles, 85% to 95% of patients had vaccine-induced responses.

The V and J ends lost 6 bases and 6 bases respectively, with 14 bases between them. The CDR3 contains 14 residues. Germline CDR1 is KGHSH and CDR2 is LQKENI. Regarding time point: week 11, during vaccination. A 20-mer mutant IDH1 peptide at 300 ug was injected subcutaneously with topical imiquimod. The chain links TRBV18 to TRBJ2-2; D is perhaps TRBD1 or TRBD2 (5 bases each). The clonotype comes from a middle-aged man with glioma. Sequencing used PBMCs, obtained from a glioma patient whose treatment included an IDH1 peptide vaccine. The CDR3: CASSPRREPGELFF. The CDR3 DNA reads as TGTGCCAGCTCCCCGCGCAGGGAGCCCGGGGAGCTGTTTTTT.